The source of this TCR beta chain is a study of tumor-infiltrating lymphocytes in primary liver carcinoma. Worth noting for this clonotype: One junction end does not reproduce the germline sequence, and a read error may be involved.

Constant-region priming of approximately 500 ng total RNA yielded TCR beta cDNA. For TCR beta, libraries were produced by three nested multiplex PCR rounds using slightly modified ARM-PCR. TRBV1-TRBV30 forward primers and a C-beta reverse primer were used in the first two PCR rounds, which each ran for 9 to 10 cycles. A single record per CDR3 protein comes from TCRdb applying MiXCR to the multiplex PCR reads. This table holds fewer than 350,000 distinct CDR3 sequences, around three fifths found once. Germline V gene sequence: CDR1 SGHAT, CDR2 FQNNGV. This CDR3 spans 11 amino acids. Unsorted whole blood yielded the blood RNA, and germline DNA was also extracted.

Sequencing was performed on peripheral blood. V and J are TRBV11-2 and TRBJ2-3, with D unclear. This TCR was sampled from a man aged 40-55 years with primary liver carcinoma and hepatitis B virus infection. The CDR3 spells CASSQEDTQYF. The CDR3 DNA reads as TGTGCCAGCAGCCAGGAAGATACGCAGTATTTC.